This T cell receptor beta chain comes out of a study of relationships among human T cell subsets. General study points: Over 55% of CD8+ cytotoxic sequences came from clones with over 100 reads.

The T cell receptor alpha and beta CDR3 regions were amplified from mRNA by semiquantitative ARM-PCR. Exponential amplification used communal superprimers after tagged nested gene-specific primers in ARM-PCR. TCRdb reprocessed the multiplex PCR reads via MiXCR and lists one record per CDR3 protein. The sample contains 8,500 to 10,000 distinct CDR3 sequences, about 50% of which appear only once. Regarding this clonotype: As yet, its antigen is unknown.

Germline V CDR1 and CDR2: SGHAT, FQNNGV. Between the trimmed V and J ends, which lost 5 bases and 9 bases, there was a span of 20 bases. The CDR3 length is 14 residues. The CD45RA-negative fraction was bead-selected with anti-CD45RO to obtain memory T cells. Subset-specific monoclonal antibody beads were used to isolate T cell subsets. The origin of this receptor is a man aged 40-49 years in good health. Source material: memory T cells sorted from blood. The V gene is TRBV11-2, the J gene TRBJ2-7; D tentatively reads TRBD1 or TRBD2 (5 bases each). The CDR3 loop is CASSPSIGGVGQYF. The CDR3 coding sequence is TGTGCCAGCAGCCCATCGATTGGGGGAGTAGGGCAGTACTTC.